The 20 T cell receptor beta chains below were found in one sample sequenced in a study of T cells in Graves' hyperthyroidism and ophthalmopathy (dated by TCRdb to 2018 to 2020). The protocol used for the library was multiplex PCR. TCRdb lists the instrument as Illumina HiSeq 2000. TCR beta CDR3 regions were amplified from RNA transcripts. The first round of RT-PCR for the TCR CDR3 was performed with the HTBI primer set and the Qiagen OneStep RT-PCR kit. Using fastp at Q25 and MiXCR, TCRdb reprocessed the public reads and kept productive beta chains. Identical CDR3 proteins give one entry, which carries the most common genes and DNA. A total of roughly 400,000 distinct CDR3 sequences appear in this sample, 15% to 17% of them only once. The ten top clones hold 25% to 35% of the sample. The specimen was blood. The receptor source for this set is a young woman with Graves' hyperthyroidism that later progressed to Graves' ophthalmopathy.

This clonotype came up many times. The V call is TRBV28, the J call TRBJ1-1; D is uncertain. The V end lost 8 bases, the J end lost 4 bases, and 11 bases lay between the germline ends. This CDR3 has 12 residues. Germline CDR1 MDHEN, CDR2 SYDVKM. CDR3 nucleotide sequence: TGTGCCAGCCGATGGGTCGGCACTGAAGCTTTCTTT. Translating it yields CASRWVGTEAFF.

This clonotype was found many times. The genes are TRBV3-1 and TRBJ1-3; TRBD1 matches at 7 bases. Unmatched junction bases numbered 4, after V lost 4 bases and J lost 7 bases. Per the germline V gene, CDR1 is LGHDT and CDR2 is YNNKEL (reference sequence). This CDR3 contains 13 residues. The CDR3 DNA reads TGTGCCAGCAGCCCAATGACAGGGAACACCATATATTTT. Amino acid sequence: CASSPMTGNTIYF.

This clonotype occurred a few times. The chain joins TRBV4-3 to TRBJ1-2, with 11 bases that match TRBD1. The length of the CDR3 is 14 residues. V was pared by 4 bases and J by 8 bases, with 6 bases of the junction left unmatched. Germline V gene sequence: CDR1 LGHNA, CDR2 YSLEER. CDR3 in DNA: TGCGCCAGCAGCCCGGACAGGGGGCCGGGGGGCTACACCTTC. Translation: CASSPDRGPGGYTF.

Many counts were recorded for this clonotype. This sequence joins TRBV24-1 and TRBJ2-1; no definite D call. V lost 3 bases, J lost 5 bases, and 10 bases lay in between. The CDR3 consists of 14 residues. In germline, CDR1 is KGHDR, CDR2 SFDVKD. The chain's CDR3 is CATSDPRWHNEQFF. CDR3 in DNA: TGTGCCACCAGTGATCCTAGGTGGCACAATGAGCAGTTCTTC.

This clonotype was detected ten times or more. This chain uses TRBV6-1 with TRBJ2-7; 8 positions match TRBD2. The V gene's germline CDR1 is MNHNS and CDR2 SASEGT. There are 14 residues in the CDR3. Trimming cost V 3 bases and J 6 bases; bases outside gene matches: 7. The CDR3 DNA sequence: TGTGCCAGCAGTGAGCGGGAGGCTCCAGCCGAGCAGTACTTC. Translated, it gives CASSEREAPAEQYF.

This clonotype was counted ten times or more. The chain links TRBV28 to TRBJ2-7; no reliable D call. Germline V gene lookup returns CDR1 MDHEN and CDR2 SYDVKM. Trimming took 6 bases from V and 6 from J, leaving 9 bases between them. CDR3 size: 11 residues. CDR3 loop: CASSSPSEQYF. DNA for the CDR3: TGTGCCAGCAGCTCACCATCCGAGCAGTACTTC.

V gene TRBV4-2 combines with J gene TRBJ1-1; D ambiguous. CDR1 and CDR2 from the germline V gene are LGHNA and YNFKEQ. The CDR3 has 13 amino acids. Between the trimmed V and J ends, which lost 4 bases and 4 bases, there was a span of 10 bases. CDR3 DNA sequence: TGTGCCAGCAGCCGAGGAGGGCCCACTGAAGCTTTCTTT. It specifies CASSRGGPTEAFF.

This clonotype appeared many times. The genes are TRBV5-1 and TRBJ1-1, with 7 positions matching TRBD1. The J segment lost 2 bases and the V segment lost 7 bases, leaving 14 bases of the junction unmatched. This CDR3 contains 16 residues. CDR1 is SGHRS, CDR2 YFSETQ, per germline. In nucleotides, the CDR3 is TGCGCCAGCGCGCCAGGGGCAGGGGGGTTCAACACTGAAGCTTTCTTT. Its protein is CASAPGAGGFNTEAFF. The entire variable domain, with the rest obtained from reference TRBV5-1 and TRBJ1-1, is as follows: KAGVTQTPRYLIKTRGQQVTLSCSPISGHRSVSWYQQTPGQGLQFLFEYFSETQRNKGNFPGRFSGRQFSNSRSEMNVSTLELGDSALYLCASAPGAGGFNTEAFFGQGTRLTVV.

Ten or more counts support this clonotype. The rearrangement uses TRBV6-1 and TRBJ1-2, with 10 bases that match TRBD1. CDR3 length: 14 amino acids. CDR1 MNHNS and CDR2 SASEGT come from the germline V gene. The trim removed 7 bases at V and 6 bases at J, leaving 8 bases unmatched. The CDR3: CASTGTGVRDGYTF. CDR3 DNA: TGTGCCAGCACCGGGACAGGGGTTAGGGATGGCTACACCTTC.

The chain carries TRBV19 and TRBJ2-1; D ambiguous. The CDR3 runs to 15 residues. CDR1 and CDR2 from the germline V gene are LNHDA and SQIVND (reference sequence). V lost 4 bases and J lost 5, with 15 bases in between. CDR3 loop: CASSKSGTSDNEQFF. CDR3 DNA: TGTGCCAGTAGTAAGTCCGGAACATCCGACAATGAGCAGTTCTTC.

This clonotype was detected ten times or more. DNA for the CDR3: TGTGCCAGCAGTTTAAGAGTGGTCGAGCAGTACTTC. Amino acids: CASSLRVVEQYF. This chain uses TRBV12-3 or TRBV12-4 with TRBJ2-7; D unclear. The CDR3 has 12 amino acids. V shed 2 bases and J shed 6 bases, with 8 bases lying between them.

This clonotype came up many times. The chain combines TRBV27 with TRBJ2-1; TRBD2 agrees at 12 bases. The CDR3 spans 15 residues. V trimming: 9 bases; J trimming: 10 bases; junction bases outside the gene matches: 13. Germline CDR1 MNHEY, CDR2 SMNVEV (reference sequence). The DNA of the CDR3 is TGTGCCAGTGGAGTCGTCGGACTAGCGGGGTTCGAGCAGTTCTTC. This codes for CASGVVGLAGFEQFF.

This clonotype has a count of ten or more. The chain couples TRBV20-1 to TRBJ2-7, with 7 nucleotides matching TRBD2. V shed 3 bases and J 6 bases; nucleotides not matched to a gene: 14. The CDR3 is 15 amino acids. CDR1 is DFQATT, CDR2 SNEGSKA, per germline (reference sequence). Here the CDR3 reads CSARSLAVILGEQYF. CDR3 sequence (DNA): TGCAGTGCTAGGAGCCTAGCGGTTATACTCGGCGAGCAGTACTTC.

The table lists this clonotype with many counts. This chain joins TRBV20-1 and TRBJ2-1; TRBD2 matches 13 bases. The germline V gene encodes CDR1 DFQATT and CDR2 SNEGSKA (reference sequence). The CDR3 has 14 amino acids. Germline trimming cut 6 bases from V and 8 bases from J; bases unmatched to any gene: 7. The CDR3 is CSARTSGSHDEQFF. The CDR3 nucleotides read TGCAGTGCCCGGACTAGCGGGAGTCACGATGAGCAGTTCTTC.

This clonotype was seen once. V and J are TRBV2 and TRBJ2-1; 9 nucleotides align to TRBD1. This CDR3 has 15 residues. The germline gives CDR1 SNHLY, CDR2 FYNNEI. With V trimmed by 5 bases and J by 2 bases, 4 bases remained unmatched. The CDR3 nucleotides are TGTGCCAGCAGTCCTACAGGGGGCGCCTACAATGAGCAGTTCTTC. It encodes CASSPTGGAYNEQFF.

As for this clonotype: A much larger clone lies a single base off, so this may be a read error. CDR3 nucleotides: TGTGCCACCAGTGGATTGGCAAGACCTCCAAGTAACACTGAAGCTTTCTTT. This sequence encodes CATSGLARPPSNTEAFF. This sequence joins TRBV24-1 and TRBJ1-1; D is uncertain. The CDR3 totals 17 residues. Germline CDR1 reads KGHDR; CDR2 reads SFDVKD. The ends were cut back, 5 bases at V and 2 bases at J, with 20 bases in the middle.

Only a few counts were recorded for this clonotype. This CDR3 reads CASTVAGGPGDTQYF. CDR3 DNA sequence: TGTGCCAGCACGGTAGCGGGAGGGCCAGGGGATACGCAGTATTTT. The chain combines TRBV9 with TRBJ2-3; 11 bases map to TRBD2. The germline CDR1 and CDR2 sequences are SGDLS and YYNGEE. V lost 6 bases, J lost 6 bases, and 9 bases stayed unmatched. CDR3 length equals 15 residues.

The rearrangement joins TRBV7-8 to TRBJ2-1; TRBD2 agrees at 8 bases. The CDR3 covers 13 residues. In germline, CDR1 is SGHVS, CDR2 FQNEAQ. Trimming took 1 base from V and 15 from J; bases not matched to a gene: 8. CDR3 sequence: CASSLVSREGLFF. In DNA, the CDR3 is TGTGCCAGCAGCTTAGTTTCCCGGGAGGGCCTGTTCTTC.

This clonotype has a handful of counts. The conserved closing phenylalanine or tryptophan is absent in this CDR3, likely reflecting a read error. The chain employs TRBV6-2 or TRBV6-3 and TRBJ2-1; no definite D call. This CDR3 region has 12 residues. The ends were cut back, 7 bases at V and 4 bases at J, with 8 bases in the middle. The germline V gene encodes CDR1 MNHEY and CDR2 SVGEGT. DNA of the CDR3: TGTGCCAGCAAAGAAGGATACAATGAGCAGTTCTCC. This codes for CASKEGYNEQFS.

At least ten counts were recorded for this clonotype. The chain recombines TRBV29-1 with TRBJ2-7; 7 bases fit TRBD2. Germline V gives CDR1 SQVTM, CDR2 ANQGSEA. Trimming took 5 bases from V and 2 from J; bases not matched to a gene: 9. The CDR3 spans 14 residues. CDR3 sequence reads: CSVSLSGRTYEQYF. The CDR3 nucleotides are TGCAGCGTTAGCCTTAGCGGGCGCACCTACGAGCAGTACTTC.